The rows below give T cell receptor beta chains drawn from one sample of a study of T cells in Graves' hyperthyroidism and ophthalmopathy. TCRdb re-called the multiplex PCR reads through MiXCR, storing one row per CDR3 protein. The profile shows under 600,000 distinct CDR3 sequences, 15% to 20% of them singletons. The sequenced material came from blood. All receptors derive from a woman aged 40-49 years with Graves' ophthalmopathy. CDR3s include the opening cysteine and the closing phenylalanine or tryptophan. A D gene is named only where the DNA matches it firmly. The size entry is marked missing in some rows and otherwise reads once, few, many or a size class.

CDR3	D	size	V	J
CASEGQPNQPQHF	.	few	TRBV28	TRBJ1-5
CASSTVNPGRGTDTQYF	.	few	TRBV19	TRBJ2-3
CVSSAWGGHEQYF	.	.	TRBV28	TRBJ2-7
CASSRQGAQNSPLHF	TRBD1	.	TRBV5-1	TRBJ1-6
CASNGPLGEAFF	.	.	TRBV28	TRBJ1-1
CASSLGGSPKGANVLTF	.	.	TRBV12-3/TRBV12-4	TRBJ2-6
CASRVQPNTGELFF	.	many	TRBV28	TRBJ2-2
CASSMGLAGERGTGELFF	TRBD2	many	TRBV9	TRBJ2-2
CASSPERGGSYNEQFF	.	many	TRBV3-1	TRBJ2-1
CASTVQGESGNTIYF	.	few	TRBV12-3/TRBV12-4	TRBJ1-3
CASSRDEGRMNTEAFF	.	many	TRBV5-1	TRBJ1-1
CASSLDTGNSPLHF	.	few	TRBV7-9	TRBJ1-6
CASTQWDGTYEQYF	.	.	TRBV6-2/TRBV6-3	TRBJ2-7
CASSLRQGSYNEQFF	TRBD1	.	TRBV7-6	TRBJ2-1
CATRTSGATDTQYF	TRBD2	many	TRBV2	TRBJ2-3
CASSLEDTHSGNTIYF	.	few	TRBV5-1	TRBJ1-3
CASNTQGANSPLHF	TRBD1	.	TRBV6-1	TRBJ1-6
CATRGSYEQYF	.	many	TRBV28	TRBJ2-7
CASSPGTISGNTIYF	.	many	TRBV3-1	TRBJ1-3
CASSLGTANEAFF	TRBD1	.	TRBV7-9	TRBJ1-1
CAWSQGDSTFNQPQHF	.	.	TRBV30	TRBJ1-5
CSSSGGAVHNEQFF	TRBD2	.	TRBV29-1	TRBJ2-1
CDSSLRAGGGGDTQYF	TRBD2	.	TRBV5-1	TRBJ2-3
CASSSMSGANVLTF	.	many	TRBV27	TRBJ2-6
CASSIGTATGSNQPQHF	.	many	TRBV6-1	TRBJ1-5
CASSRMGTADTQYF	.	many	TRBV3-1	TRBJ2-3
CASRRTVQPGELFF	.	few	TRBV28	TRBJ2-2
CASNPGQPYNSPLHF	TRBD1	many	TRBV2	TRBJ1-6
CASSRGDRPSSGANVLTF	TRBD1	many	TRBV3-1	TRBJ2-6
CASRAGQGIYEQYF	TRBD1	many	TRBV3-1	TRBJ2-7
CSVRLTSGRGSEQYF	TRBD2	.	TRBV29-1	TRBJ2-7
CASSWGPNTEAFF	.	many	TRBV12-3/TRBV12-4	TRBJ1-1
CASSLGRSPEAFF	.	few	TRBV7-2	TRBJ1-1
CASRTRQGGWTNEKLFF	TRBD1	few	TRBV19	TRBJ1-4
CASSPPGQDTEAFF	.	many	TRBV18	TRBJ1-1
CSARVPETDTQYF	.	many	TRBV20-1	TRBJ2-3
CASSSYPRENDEQFF	.	.	TRBV11-2	TRBJ2-1
CASSVIHRGNTEAFF	TRBD1	few	TRBV5-8	TRBJ1-1
CASRGKLDRALYEQYF	TRBD1	many	TRBV2	TRBJ2-7
CASTANGPTSGNTIYF	.	many	TRBV11-1	TRBJ1-3
CSVQTETYEQYF	.	many	TRBV29-1	TRBJ2-7
CASSWPAASSGTSGANVLTF	TRBD2	many	TRBV6-1	TRBJ2-6
CAWNLGTRGYEQYF	TRBD2	many	TRBV30	TRBJ2-7
CASSLGGQGVHEQYF	TRBD1	.	TRBV27	TRBJ2-7
CASSITPGPPTGVNEKLFF	.	.	TRBV19	TRBJ1-4
CASRYTTGTFNEQFF	.	many	TRBV2	TRBJ2-1
CASSIRQDLLYGYTF	.	few	TRBV5-5	TRBJ1-2
CASSGAGTVGVGYTF	TRBD1	once	TRBV5-5	TRBJ1-2
CASSSHGTGGLDEQFF	TRBD1	many	TRBV11-2	TRBJ2-1
CASSESGGRNYGYTF	.	many	TRBV2	TRBJ1-2
CASRIDREQHEQYF	TRBD1	many	TRBV11-1	TRBJ2-7
CASSESAGQFF	.	many	TRBV2	TRBJ2-1
CASSDGVGDTQYF	.	many	TRBV2	TRBJ2-3
CASHRGPGSTDTQYF	.	many	TRBV11-1	TRBJ2-3
CASKKGTTEAFF	.	many	TRBV2	TRBJ1-1
CSARTSGANTGELFF	TRBD2	few	TRBV20-1	TRBJ2-2
CSASDRDGYGYTF	TRBD1	many	TRBV20-1	TRBJ1-2
CAISDDRSSGELFF	.	.	TRBV10-3	TRBJ2-2
CSGGDRVQETQYF	TRBD1	.	TRBV29-1	TRBJ2-5